This TCR beta chain was captured in a study of OX40 agonist ivuxolimab in advanced cancers. Overall study: Prior therapy, whether anti-PD-1, anti-PD-L1 or anti-CTLA-4, was allowed, and roughly 40% had some.

Drawing of blood for sampling happened at baseline, at cycle 4 day 1, and at cycle 7 day 1. The ends were cut back, 6 bases at V and 9 bases at J, with 15 bases in the middle. Germline CDR1 SGDLS, CDR2 YYNGEE. CDR3 length equals 12 residues. Notes on the study in general: Doses of 0.1 to 3.0 mg/kg were accompanied by clonal expansion of CD4+ and CD8+ blood T cells by week 6.

A remark on this clone: Its antigen is not identified.

Sequencing used immunoSEQ multiplex PCR; TCRdb keeps in-frame clones, though not all of them. This table holds about 43,000 clones, approximately 86% found once. The source of this sequence is an adult with an advanced solid tumor such as melanoma, head and neck, liver or kidney cancer. This chain connects TRBV9 to TRBJ2-5; D perhaps matches TRBD2 (6 bases). Sequences were derived from CD4+ or CD8+ T cells sorted from blood, sampled in a trial of the OX40 agonist ivuxolimab. The CDR3 nucleotides read TGTGCCAGCAACGCCGGGAGTGGGCCCCAGTACTTC. It is translated as CASNAGSGPQYF.